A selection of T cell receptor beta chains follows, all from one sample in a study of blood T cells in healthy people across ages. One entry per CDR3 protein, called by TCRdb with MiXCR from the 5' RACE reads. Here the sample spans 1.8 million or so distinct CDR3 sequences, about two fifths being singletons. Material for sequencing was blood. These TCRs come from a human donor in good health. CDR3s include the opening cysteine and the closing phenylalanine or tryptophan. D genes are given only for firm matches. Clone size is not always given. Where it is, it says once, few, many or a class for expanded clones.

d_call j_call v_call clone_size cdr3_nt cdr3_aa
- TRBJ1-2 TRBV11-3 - TGTGCCAGCAGCGAACCTGACAGCTATGGCTACACCTTC CASSEPDSYGYTF
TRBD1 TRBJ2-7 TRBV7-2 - TGTGCCAGCAGCTTAGCTCCGGGACAGGGGGCTTTCGAGCAGTACTTC CASSLAPGQGAFEQYF
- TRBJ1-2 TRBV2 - TGTGCCAGCAGCCAAGACGAAGGGCAAGTGTTCGGCTACACCTTC CASSQDEGQVFGYTF
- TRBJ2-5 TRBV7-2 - TGTGCCAGCAGCCGCCGGTCCGGGTCCCAAGAGACCCAGTACTTC CASSRRSGSQETQYF
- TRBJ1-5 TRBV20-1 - TGCAGTGCTACCCCTCGGGCGGGGGATCAGCCCCAGCATTTT CSATPRAGDQPQHF
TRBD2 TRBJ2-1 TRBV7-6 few TGTGCCAGCAGCCTCCTACAGGGAATAGAAGCGGGGGGTCGGACCTACAATGAGCAGTTCTTC CASSLLQGIEAGGRTYNEQFF
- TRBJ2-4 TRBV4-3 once TGCGCCAGCAGCCAAGAGAAAAACATTCAGTACTTC CASSQEKNIQYF
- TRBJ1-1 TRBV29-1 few TGCAGCGTTGGGCAGACTGAAGCTTTCTTT CSVGQTEAFF
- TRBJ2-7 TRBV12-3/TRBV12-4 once TGTGCCAGCAGTCCGGGGTCCTTCGCCTACGAGCAGTACTTC CASSPGSFAYEQYF
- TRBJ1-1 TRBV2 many TGTGCCAGCAGTGGACAGCTGAACACTGAAGCTTTCTTT CASSGQLNTEAFF
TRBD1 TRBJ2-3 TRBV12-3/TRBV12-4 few TGTGCCAGCAGCCCCCTTGAACCGGGACAGGGTATGGTGTTGGGCACAGATACGCAGTATTTT CASSPLEPGQGMVLGTDTQYF
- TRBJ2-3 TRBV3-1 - TGTGCCAACAGCCCCTCAGAAGATACGCAGTATTTT CANSPSEDTQYF
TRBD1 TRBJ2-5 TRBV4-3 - TGCGCCAGCAGCCAAGATCCGGCAGGGGGAACCCCCGGGCAGTACTTC CASSQDPAGGTPGQYF
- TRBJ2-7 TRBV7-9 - TGTGCCAGCAGCTTTGAGGGAGCTGGCTACGAGCAGTACTTC CASSFEGAGYEQYF
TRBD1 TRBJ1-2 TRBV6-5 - TGTGCCAGCAGTCCTACCCGGGACAGTAGTGGCTACACCTTC CASSPTRDSSGYTF
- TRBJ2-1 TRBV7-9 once TGTGCCAGCAGCCCCGACGGTGGACTCAGCTACAATGAGCAGTTCTTC CASSPDGGLSYNEQFF
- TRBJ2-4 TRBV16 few TGTGCCAGCAGCCCATTAGAAGCAGCCAAAAACATTCAGTACTTC CASSPLEAAKNIQYF
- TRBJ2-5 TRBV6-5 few TGTGCCAGCAGGTCGCTAACTGGGCCAGGGACCCAGTACTTC CASRSLTGPGTQYF
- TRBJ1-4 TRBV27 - TGTGCCAGCAGTTTCGACTGGGCCGCCAATGAAAAACTGTTTTTT CASSFDWAANEKLFF
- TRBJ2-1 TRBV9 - TGTGCCAGCAGCGTCCAGGGATTAAGGGACAATGAGCGGTTCTTC CASSVQGLRDNERFF
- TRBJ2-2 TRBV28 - TGTGCCGGGCGAGGTGCGGGGACGGGCGGGGAGCTGTTTTTT CAGRGAGTGGELFF
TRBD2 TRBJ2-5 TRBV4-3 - TGCGCCAGCAGCCAAATAACGGGGGGGGAAGAGACCCAGTACTTC CASSQITGGEETQYF
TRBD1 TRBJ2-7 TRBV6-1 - TGTGCCAGCATCTGGGACAGGGGTTCCTACGAGCAGTACTTC CASIWDRGSYEQYF
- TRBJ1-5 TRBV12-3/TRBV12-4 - TGTGCCAGCAGTAAGGGTCCAGCCCAGCCCCAGCATTTT CASSKGPAQPQHF
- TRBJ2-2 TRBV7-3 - TGTGCCAGCAGCTCCTCAGGTGGGGCGGGCGGGGAGCTGTTTTTT CASSSSGGAGGELFF
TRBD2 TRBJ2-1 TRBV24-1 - TGTGCCACCAGTGATTCCTTAGCGGGGGGTCCTATCGAGCAGTTCTTC CATSDSLAGGPIEQFF
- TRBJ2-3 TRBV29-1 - TGCAGCGTTACTCTGGGCCAGGGGAACTACGAGCAGTATTTT CSVTLGQGNYEQYF
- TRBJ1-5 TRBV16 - TGTGCCAGCAGCCCCTCGAGCGGGGCGTTTCGGAATCAGCCCCAGCATTTT CASSPSSGAFRNQPQHF
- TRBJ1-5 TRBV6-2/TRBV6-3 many TGTGCCAGCAGTTACAAAGATAGCAATCAGCCCCAGCATTTT CASSYKDSNQPQHF
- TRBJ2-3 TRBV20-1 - TGCAGTGCTAGATATGAAAGCACAGATACGCAGTATTTT CSARYESTDTQYF
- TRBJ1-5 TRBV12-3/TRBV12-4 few TGTGCCAGCAGTTCCCAGCGGGTACCCCAGCTCCCCCAGCATTTT CASSSQRVPQLPQHF
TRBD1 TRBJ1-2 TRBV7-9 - TGTGCCAGCAGCTTTTCCCCCGAGAGGGGACAGGGTTTTCGTGGCTACACCTTC CASSFSPERGQGFRGYTF
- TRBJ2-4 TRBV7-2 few TGTGCCAGCAGCTTAGGAGCCAGGAAGGGGGACATTCAGTACTTC CASSLGARKGDIQYF
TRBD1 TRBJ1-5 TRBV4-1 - TGCGCCAGCACAACCGGGACAGGTAGCAATCAGCCCCAGCATTTT CASTTGTGSNQPQHF
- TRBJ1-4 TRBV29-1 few TGCAGCGTTGTGCCCGGACCAACTAATGAAAAACTGTTTTTT CSVVPGPTNEKLFF
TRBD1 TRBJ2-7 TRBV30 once TGTGCCTGGAGTAGGGACAGGGCCTTTGGCGAGCAGTACTTC CAWSRDRAFGEQYF
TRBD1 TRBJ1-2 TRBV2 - TGTGCCAGCTATGGACAGGGAATAATGTCTAACTATGGCTACACCTTC CASYGQGIMSNYGYTF
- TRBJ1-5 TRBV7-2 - TGTGCCAGCAGCTTAAGGGGGGGTGAAATACAGCCCCAGCATTTT CASSLRGGEIQPQHF
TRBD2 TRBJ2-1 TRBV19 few TGTGCCAGTATCCCCCTCGGCGGGGGGGCTGATGAGCAGTTCTTC CASIPLGGGADEQFF
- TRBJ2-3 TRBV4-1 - TGCGCCAGCAGCCAAGGGTTTAACCCAGGGGATACGCAGTATTTT CASSQGFNPGDTQYF
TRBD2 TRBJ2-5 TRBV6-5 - TGTGCCAGCAGGGTCCCAGCGGGGGAGACCCAGTACTTC CASRVPAGETQYF
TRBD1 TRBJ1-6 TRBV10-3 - TGTGCCGTAAGATTCTCGACAGGGGATAATTCACCCCTCCACTTT CAVRFSTGDNSPLHF
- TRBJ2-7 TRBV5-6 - TGTGCCAGCAGTCTCCTCGACCGGCCTTACAATGAGCAGTACTTC CASSLLDRPYNEQYF
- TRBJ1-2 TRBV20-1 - TGCAGTGCCGCTGCCGGGAGTAACTATGGCTACACCTTC CSAAAGSNYGYTF
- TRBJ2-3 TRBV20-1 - TGCAGTGCTAAGGCTCAACTAGAGTATTCAGATACGCAGTATTTT CSAKAQLEYSDTQYF
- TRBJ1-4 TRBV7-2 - TGTGCCAGCAGTTTAACCCCGTGGGAACTGTTTTTT CASSLTPWELFF
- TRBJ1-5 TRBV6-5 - TGTGCCAGCAGGCGAGGAGAAGGCAATCAGCCCCAGCATTTT CASRRGEGNQPQHF
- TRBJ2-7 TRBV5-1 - TGCGCCAGCAGCGTTGTTCGGGGCGGGGAGGAACAGTACTTC CASSVVRGGEEQYF
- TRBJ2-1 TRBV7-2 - TGTGCCAGCAGCACCCCCTTGAGGGGACGTTACAATGAGCAGTTCTTC CASSTPLRGRYNEQFF
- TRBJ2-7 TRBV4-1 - TGCGCCAGCAGCCAAGTAAGCGTAAGCTCCTACGAGCAGTACTTC CASSQVSVSSYEQYF
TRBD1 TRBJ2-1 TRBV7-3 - TGTGCCAGCAGCTTATCGGGACAGGGATTCAATGAGCAGTTCTTC CASSLSGQGFNEQFF
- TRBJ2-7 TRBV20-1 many TGCAGTGCTAGAGATTTGTCCAGGGACTCCTACGAGCAGTACTTC CSARDLSRDSYEQYF
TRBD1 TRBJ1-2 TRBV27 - TGTGCCAGCAGTTACGGGACAGGGGAGACCTATGGCTACACCTTC CASSYGTGETYGYTF
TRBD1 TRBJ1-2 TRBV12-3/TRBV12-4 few TGTGCCAGCACCGACAGGGGCGATGGCTACACCTTC CASTDRGDGYTF
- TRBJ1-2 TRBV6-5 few TGTGCCAGCAGTCCCGGTCTCAGGGTTATATATGGCTACACCTTC CASSPGLRVIYGYTF
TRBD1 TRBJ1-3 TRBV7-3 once TGTGCCAGCAGCTTATACAGGGGGCTATCGCCCTGGATGACCATATATTTT CASSLYRGLSPWMTIYF
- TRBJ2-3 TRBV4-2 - TGTGCCAGCAGCACCCGAGTCACAGATACGCAGTATTTT CASSTRVTDTQYF
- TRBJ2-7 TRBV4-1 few TGCGCCAGCAGCCTAAGTGCGACAGGCGCCTACGAGCAGTACTTC CASSLSATGAYEQYF
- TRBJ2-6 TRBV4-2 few TGTGCCAGCAGCCAATCGCTAGGTGAGGCTGGGGCCAACGTCCTGACTTTC CASSQSLGEAGANVLTF
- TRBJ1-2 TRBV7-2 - TGTGCCAGCAGCTTAGTTGGGCGGGGCCTAAACTATGGCTACACCTTC CASSLVGRGLNYGYTF